The 13 T cell receptor beta chains reported below all come from one sample, sequenced in a study of blood T cells in healthy people across ages. A sample-barcoded 5' primer and a J-beta primer mix were used in a second PCR of roughly 7 to 11 cycles. Each CDR3 protein is one row after TCRdb ran MiXCR on the 5' RACE reads. The sample carries 720,000 or so distinct CDR3 sequences, around 43% recorded once. The sequenced sample was blood. These receptors came from a man at least 80 years old in good health.

This clonotype turned up a few times. This rearrangement joins TRBV7-2 to TRBJ2-4; no clear D. Trimming pared 2 bases from V and 0 bases from J, leaving 11 bases between. Germline loops: CDR1 SGHTA, CDR2 FQGNSA. The CDR3 has 16 residues. The CDR3 nucleotides are TGTGCCAGCAGCTTATCGGGCCAGGTAGCCAAAAACATTCAGTACTTC. It yields the protein CASSLSGQVAKNIQYF.

This clonotype was observed a handful of times. This chain connects TRBV27 to TRBJ2-3; the match to TRBD2 covers 8 bases. With 5 bases clipped from V and 0 bases from J, the junction kept 7 bases outside the gene matches. The CDR3 has 16 amino acids. Germline lookup yields CDR1 MNHEY and CDR2 SMNVEV (reference sequence). The CDR3 DNA reads TGTGCCAGCAGTCCGTTAGCGGGGACTAGCACAGATACGCAGTATTTT. It specifies CASSPLAGTSTDTQYF.

This rearrangement joins TRBV27 to TRBJ1-2, with unresolved D. Trimming removed 5 bases at V and 8 bases at J, with 21 bases between. CDR3 length: 15 residues. Germline lookup yields CDR1 MNHEY and CDR2 SMNVEV (reference sequence). CDR3 DNA: TGTGCCAGCAGTCCGAGAAATCTCGGGGTTGGCGGCTACACCTTC. This codes for CASSPRNLGVGGYTF.

The V call is TRBV28, the J call TRBJ1-2, with a tentative D call TRBD1 (5 bases). CDR3 length equals 12 residues. V gave up 9 bases and J gave up 4 bases, with 12 bases separating them. Looked up from germline, CDR1 is MDHEN and CDR2 is SYDVKM. The CDR3 here is CASPAGSYGYTF. CDR3 DNA sequence: TGTGCCAGTCCTGCAGGGAGCTATGGCTACACCTTC.

A note on this clonotype: One end of the junction does not line up with germline, which may come from a read error. The CDR3 region is CSSSRTGGLDEQFF. DNA of the CDR3: TGTTCCAGCAGTAGGACAGGGGGGCTCGATGAGCAGTTCTTC. J is TRBJ2-1 and V is TRBV25-1, with 10 bases lining up with TRBD1. This CDR3 has 14 residues. Germline values: CDR1 MGHDK, CDR2 SYGVNS.

The V gene is TRBV2, the J gene TRBJ2-7, with D possibly being TRBD1 or TRBD2 (5 bases each). The CDR3 contains 14 residues. Trimming shortened V by 6 bases and J by 3 bases, and 15 bases separated the two germline ends. CDR1 SNHLY and CDR2 FYNNEI come from the germline V gene. CDR3 sequence reads: CASRASWGNYEQYF. CDR3 in DNA: TGTGCCAGCAGGGCCTCGTGGGGGAACTACGAGCAGTACTTC.

This chain links TRBV20-1 with TRBJ2-3; TRBD2 matches at 11 bases. J lost 7 bases, V lost 6 bases, and 15 bases had no gene match. This CDR3 contains 16 residues. Germline V gene sequence: CDR1 DFQATT, CDR2 SNEGSKA (reference sequence). This CDR3 reads CSADRGASGGKNTQYF. The CDR3 DNA sequence: TGCAGTGCCGATAGGGGGGCTAGCGGGGGGAAAAATACGCAGTATTTT.

This clonotype occurred a few times. The rearrangement links TRBV20-1 to TRBJ2-5, with D tentatively TRBD2 (5 bases). This CDR3 has 11 residues. Germline-derived CDR1 and CDR2 are DFQATT and SNEGSKA (reference sequence). The V end was cut by 7 bases, the J end by 11 bases, with 17 bases between. In DNA form, the CDR3 reads TGCAGTGTCCTAGAGTCGTGGGAGCAGTACTTC. Amino acid sequence: CSVLESWEQYF.

The sample holds a few counts of this clonotype. The CDR3 loop is CASSRTGNSNQPQHF. DNA of the CDR3: TGTGCCAGCAGTCGGACAGGGAATAGCAATCAGCCCCAGCATTTT. The rearrangement joins TRBV6-2 or TRBV6-3 to TRBJ1-5; 8 nucleotides match TRBD1. Germline V gene data show CDR1 as MNHEY and CDR2 as SVGEGT. J was trimmed by 0 bases and V by 5 bases; bases with no gene match: 3. The CDR3 is 15 residues long.

At least ten counts were recorded for this clonotype. CDR3 loop: CASTGFRGHGEQFF. The CDR3 DNA reads TGTGCCAGCACAGGGTTCCGGGGGCACGGTGAGCAGTTCTTC. The chain joins TRBV6-2 or TRBV6-3 to TRBJ2-1; tentatively, D is TRBD1 or TRBD2 (6 bases each). Trimming pared 7 bases from V and 9 bases from J, leaving 19 bases between. CDR3 length: 14 amino acids. Germline V CDR1 and CDR2: MNHEY, SVGEGT.

This clonotype was picked up many times. This chain connects TRBV9 to TRBJ2-3; D gene uncertain. Germline V gene sequence: CDR1 SGDLS, CDR2 YYNGEE. Trimming pared 4 bases from V and 6 bases from J, leaving 18 bases between. The CDR3 runs 15 residues. The CDR3 nucleotides read TGTGCCAGCAGCCCCCCCGCGCATGGTTTGGATACGCAGTATTTT. Its translation is CASSPPAHGLDTQYF.

The chain joins TRBV5-1 to TRBJ2-1; maybe TRBD1 (5 bases). Germline-derived CDR1 and CDR2 are SGHRS and YFSETQ. V lost 1 base and J 3 bases, leaving 20 bases between the germline ends. The CDR3 covers 18 residues. The CDR3 here is CASSLFVDMAGYYNEQFF. The CDR3 nucleotides are TGCGCCAGCAGCTTGTTCGTTGATATGGCAGGGTACTACAATGAGCAGTTCTTC.

Regarding this clonotype: Sequence at one end of the junction differs from germline and may be a read error. The chain couples TRBV4-1 to TRBJ2-3; D is unclear. Germline assignment: CDR1 MGHRA and CDR2 YSYEKL. The CDR3 spans 12 residues. CDR3 loop: CASSQVTDTRYF. CDR3 sequence (DNA): TGCGCCAGCAGCCAGGTCACAGATACGCGGTATTTT.